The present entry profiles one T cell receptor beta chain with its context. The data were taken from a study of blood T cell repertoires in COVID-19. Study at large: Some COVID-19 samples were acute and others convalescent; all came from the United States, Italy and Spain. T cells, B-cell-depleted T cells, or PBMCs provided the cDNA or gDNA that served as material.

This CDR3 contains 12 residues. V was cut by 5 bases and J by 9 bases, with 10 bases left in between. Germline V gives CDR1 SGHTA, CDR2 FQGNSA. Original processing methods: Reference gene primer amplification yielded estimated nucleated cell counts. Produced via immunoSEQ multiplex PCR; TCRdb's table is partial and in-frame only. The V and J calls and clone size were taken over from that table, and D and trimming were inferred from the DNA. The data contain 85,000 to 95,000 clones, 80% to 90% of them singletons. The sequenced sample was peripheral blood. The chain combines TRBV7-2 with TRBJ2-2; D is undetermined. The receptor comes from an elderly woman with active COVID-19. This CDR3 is CASSLPWRELFF. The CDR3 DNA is TGTGCCAGCAGCCTCCCGTGGCGGGAGCTGTTTTTT.